Here is one T cell receptor (beta chain) with its context. This entry is derived from a study of blood T cell repertoires in COVID-19. As for the study in general: T cells, B-cell-depleted T cells, or PBMCs provided the cDNA or gDNA that served as material.

Profiled with immunoSEQ multiplex PCR; TCRdb holds only in-frame clones, not every one. The sample lists approximately 240,000 clones; around 88% were seen once. This CDR3 is built from 15 residues. V lost 0 bases and J lost 4, with 10 bases in between. CDR1 is LGHDT, CDR2 YNNKEL, per germline (reference sequence). This TCR was recovered from a woman in her twenties or thirties who had recovered from COVID-19. This sequence joins TRBV3-1 (or the pseudogene TRBV3-2) and TRBJ1-5, with unresolved D. The material sequenced was peripheral blood. This CDR3 is CASSQDLAGNQPQHF. CDR3 nucleotide sequence: TGTGCCAGCAGCCAAGACCTCGCGGGAAATCAGCCCCAGCATTTT.